These 16 T cell receptor beta chains share one sample of origin, sequenced in a study of blood T cell repertoires in COVID-19. Method: immunoSEQ multiplex PCR; TCRdb's copy keeps in-frame clones and lacks some. The table lists fewer than 450,000 clones, more than 75% of them singletons, with roughly 1% in the top ten. The sample taken for sequencing was PBMCs or T cells enriched from blood (not recorded which). The origin of the receptors is a woman aged 25 to 39 who had recovered from COVID-19.

DNA of the CDR3: TGTGCCAGCAGCCTACAGAGCAATCAGCCCCAGCATTTT. It translates to CASSLQSNQPQHF. This chain connects TRBV5-5 to TRBJ1-5; D unresolved. Trimming took 4 bases from V and 1 from J, leaving 6 bases between them. Germline lookup yields CDR1 SGHKS and CDR2 YYEKEE (reference sequence). CDR3 length: 13 amino acids.

The V gene is TRBV24-1, the J gene TRBJ2-7; TRBD1 matches at 9 bases. Germline CDR1 is KGHDR and CDR2 is SFDVKD. J gave up 1 base and V 4 bases, and 7 bases lay outside the gene matches. This CDR3 spans 16 amino acids. The CDR3: CATSDPAGTGSYEQYF. The DNA of the CDR3 is TGTGCCACCAGTGACCCAGCCGGGACAGGGTCCTACGAGCAGTACTTC.

The V and J genes are TRBV5-6 and TRBJ1-2; D not resolved. CDR3 size: 13 residues. CDR1 is SGHDT and CDR2 is YYEEEE in the germline V gene. The V gene lost 0 bases and the J gene lost 4 bases, with 7 bases spanning the gap. The CDR3 is CASSLAAVYGYTF. In nucleotides, the CDR3 is TGTGCCAGCAGCTTGGCGGCGGTCTATGGCTACACCTTC.

The CDR3 sequence: CASSLWSSYNSPLHF. The CDR3 DNA reads as TGTGCCAGCAGTTTATGGAGCTCCTATAATTCACCCCTCCACTTT. The rearrangement joins TRBV28 to TRBJ1-6, with unresolved D. Per germline, CDR1 MDHEN and CDR2 SYDVKM. Between the trimmed V and J ends, which lost 0 bases and 0 bases, there was a span of 3 bases. The CDR3 extends over 15 amino acids.

This clone has just one count. The rearrangement joins TRBV29-1 to TRBJ1-1; TRBD1 agrees at 7 bases. CDR1 is SQVTM, CDR2 ANQGSEA, per germline. This CDR3 spans 12 amino acids. Unmatched junction bases numbered 9, after V lost 8 bases and J lost 6 bases. The CDR3 here is CSCQRQGSEAFF. DNA of the CDR3: TGCAGCTGCCAAAGACAGGGCTCTGAAGCTTTCTTT. Filled out from reference TRBV29-1 and TRBJ1-1, the complete variable domain reads SAVISQKPSRDICQRGTSLTIQCQVDSQVTMMFWYRQQPGQSLTLIATANQGSEATYESGFVIDKFPISRPNLTFSTLTVSNMSPEDSSIYLCSCQRQGSEAFFGQGTRLTVV.

V usage is TRBV18 and J usage is TRBJ2-1, with 7 bases that match TRBD1. The V gene end was trimmed by 6 bases and the J gene end by 9 bases; junction bases not matched to a gene: 11. This CDR3 spans 14 amino acids. The germline V gene encodes CDR1 KGHSH and CDR2 LQKENI. CDR3 region: CASSVQGDIGEQFF. CDR3 coding DNA: TGTGCCAGCTCGGTTCAGGGGGACATTGGTGAGCAGTTCTTC. The entire variable domain, with the rest obtained from reference TRBV18 and TRBJ2-1, is as follows: NAGVMQNPRHLVRRRGQEARLRCSPMKGHSHVYWYRQLPEEGLKFMVYLQKENIIDESGMPKERFSAEFPKEGPSILRIQQVVRGDSAAYFCASSVQGDIGEQFFGPGTRLTVL.

The chain is built from TRBV7-9 and TRBJ1-1; TRBD1 agrees at 8 bases. This CDR3 has 16 residues. The trim removed 2 bases at V and 1 base at J, leaving 6 bases unmatched. The germline V gene has CDR1 SEHNR and CDR2 FQNEAQ (reference sequence). CDR3 loop: CASSLSGGGRNTEAFF. DNA for the CDR3: TGTGCCAGCAGCTTATCAGGGGGCGGACGGAACACTGAAGCTTTCTTT. The full variable domain, with the rest looked up from reference TRBV7-9 and TRBJ1-1, is DTGVSQNPRHKITKRGQNVTFRCDPISEHNRLYWYRQTLGQGPEFLTYFQNEAQLEKSRLLSDRFSAERPKGSFSTLEIQRTEQGDSAMYLCASSLSGGGRNTEAFFGQGTRLTVV.

The V call is TRBV28, the J call TRBJ2-7; TRBD2 aligns across 11 bases. CDR3 length equals 15 residues. J was trimmed by 2 bases and V by 6 bases; bases with no gene match: 6. Germline V gene lookup returns CDR1 MDHEN and CDR2 SYDVKM. Written as DNA, the CDR3 is TGTGCCAGCAGCCCCCCTAGCGGGGGGACCTACGAGCAGTACTTC. Amino acids: CASSPPSGGTYEQYF.

V gene TRBV28 combines with J gene TRBJ2-7; 11 nucleotides agree with TRBD2. The CDR3 sequence is 15 residues long. V was clipped by 6 bases and J by 5 bases; unmatched bases: 9. Germline loops: CDR1 MDHEN, CDR2 SYDVKM. Here the CDR3 reads CASSLPTSGDHEQYF. Here the CDR3 DNA reads TGTGCCAGCAGCCTGCCGACTAGCGGGGACCACGAGCAGTACTTC.

This clone was detected a few times. Additional DNA sequences in this sample encode the identical CDR3. The chain couples TRBV19 to TRBJ1-2; D is unclear. The length of the CDR3 is 13 residues. Germline values: CDR1 LNHDA, CDR2 SQIVND (reference sequence). V dropped 4 bases and J dropped 1 base, with 7 bases sitting between them. The CDR3 is CASSTTGNYGYTF. The CDR3 DNA sequence: TGTGCCAGTAGTACTACGGGTAACTATGGCTACACCTTC.

This clone was picked up a small number of times. This sequence joins TRBV29-1 and TRBJ2-7; 9 bases agree with TRBD1. Germline-derived CDR1 and CDR2 are SQVTM and ANQGSEA. This CDR3 contains 14 residues. The V segment lost 3 bases and the J segment 6 bases; nucleotides outside the gene matches: 9. The chain's CDR3 is CSVDLGTGSAEQYF. The CDR3, as DNA: TGCAGCGTTGATCTGGGGACAGGGTCGGCCGAGCAGTACTTC.

The chain has TRBV6-5 and TRBJ2-7; D unresolved. The CDR3 has 15 amino acids. Trimming took 0 bases from V and 3 from J, leaving 12 bases between them. CDR1 MNHEY and CDR2 SVGAGI come from the germline V gene. The CDR3: CASSYSLEVGYEQYF. CDR3 nucleotide sequence: TGTGCCAGCAGTTACTCCCTTGAGGTAGGCTACGAGCAGTACTTC.

This clone has just a few counts. V and J are TRBV2 and TRBJ1-5; TRBD1 is a possible D gene (6 bases). Trimming took 3 bases from V and 5 from J, leaving 11 bases between them. CDR1 and CDR2 from the germline V gene are SNHLY and FYNNEI. There are 14 residues in the CDR3. In DNA, the CDR3 is TGTGCCAGCAGTGACAGGGCAGGGGATCAGCCCCAGCATTTT. Translating gives CASSDRAGDQPQHF.

This rearrangement joins TRBV12-3 or TRBV12-4 to TRBJ1-1, with D unresolved. V lost 3 bases and J 6 bases, leaving 8 bases between the germline ends. CDR3 size: 12 residues. DNA of the CDR3: TGTGCCAGCAGTTTTCCGGGATCTGAAGCTTTCTTT. This sequence encodes CASSFPGSEAFF.

The V call is TRBV18, the J call TRBJ1-5; D gene ambiguous. Germline CDR1 is KGHSH and CDR2 is LQKENI. Trimming cost V 3 bases and J 7 bases, with 16 bases left between them. The CDR3 runs to 15 residues. CDR3 protein: CASSPTGGLSQPQHF. CDR3 nucleotides: TGTGCCAGCTCACCTACTGGAGGGCTTTCGCAGCCCCAGCATTTT.

The genes are TRBV24-1 and TRBJ1-2; D gene uncertain. The CDR3 totals 18 residues. V lost 2 bases and J lost 0, with 18 bases in between. The germline CDR1 and CDR2 sequences are KGHDR and SFDVKD. The CDR3 coding sequence is TGTGCCACCAGTGATTCAAGAGTTCAAGAGTATTCTAACTATGGCTACACCTTC. Translated, it gives CATSDSRVQEYSNYGYTF.